The clone carrying this T cell receptor (beta chain) was recorded a few times. Antigen: not known. This CDR3 is built from 15 residues. V gave up 7 bases and J gave up 4 bases; unmatched junction bases: 11. These data belong to a study of T-cell memory formation after mild COVID-19. On the study more broadly: TCR clustering was largely donor specific. Whole-study results and caveats: Detection of some responders pre-infection suggested pre-existing cross-reactive memory T cells participated. Contracting clones from day 15 to 85 had balanced CD4/CD8; later expanders favoured CD4+.

5'RACE primed from the constant segment yielded TCR alpha and TCR beta cDNA libraries bearing sample barcodes and UMIs. TCRdb reanalysed the 5' RACE reads using MiXCR and keeps one entry per CDR3 protein. The sample has about 140,000 distinct CDR3 sequences; approximately 14% are singletons. The chain is built from TRBV12-3 or TRBV12-4 and TRBJ1-1; 8 bases fit TRBD1. Input material: PBMCs or a T cell subset sorted from them (not recorded which). The sequence was obtained from an adult woman who had mild COVID-19 (a few samples of this study predate the infection). Cell type and time point are not known. CDR3 protein: CASNTGQGLVTEAFF. The DNA for the CDR3 is TGTGCCAGCAATACCGGACAGGGATTGGTCACTGAAGCTTTCTTT.